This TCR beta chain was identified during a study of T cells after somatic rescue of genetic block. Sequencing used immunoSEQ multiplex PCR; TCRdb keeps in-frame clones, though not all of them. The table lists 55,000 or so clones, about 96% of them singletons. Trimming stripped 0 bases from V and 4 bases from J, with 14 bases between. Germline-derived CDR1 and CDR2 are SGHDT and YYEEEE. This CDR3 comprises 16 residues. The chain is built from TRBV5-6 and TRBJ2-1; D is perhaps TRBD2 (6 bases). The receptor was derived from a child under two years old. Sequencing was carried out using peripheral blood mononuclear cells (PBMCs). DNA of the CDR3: TGTGCCAGCAGCTTGGGGGACTTAATCTCATACAATGAGCAGTTCTTC. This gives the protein CASSLGDLISYNEQFF.